This T cell receptor (beta chain) emerged from a study of CD4 T cells in relation to SARS-CoV-2 and coronaviruses (dated by TCRdb to the early 2020s). About the study as a whole: Patient-derived lymphoblastoid cell lines were used to map the HLA restriction of shared crossreactive spike epitopes. The Adaptive Biotechnologies TCR-sequencing kit was used for samples from a few pre-COVID donors and for the naive versus memory experiments, whereas the other data were Illumina-based. A different TCR-beta assay, based on Illumina, was used to sequence expansion assays from other donors in the study. Memory CD4+ T cell crossreactivity between SARS-CoV-2 and common cold coronavirus spike proteins was assessed at the TCR clonotype level in the study.

Uncultured naive and memory CD4+ T cell DNA received deep-resolution immunoSEQ TCR-beta sequencing. Processing in the source paper ran as follows. During preprocessing, nonproductive sequences were removed, along with CDR3s that did not begin with C, did not end with F or W, or were shorter than 7 amino acids. Cultured and uncultured naive and memory CD4+ repertoires were searched for previously identified spike- and CEF-reactive CDR3s. CDR3 homology was measured as pairwise Levenshtein distance, computed with the stringdist R package after trimming three terminal residues from each end. What TCRdb holds here is the immuneACCESS table cut down to in-frame rearrangements. Part of the clones is not present; checked against another copy, under half of the missing clones reflect an unresolved V gene, and the others are unexplained. V, J and clone size reflect that table, while D and trimming were determined from the DNA. For this sample there are some 64,000 clones; approximately 94% appear just once. Roughly 0.14% of the sample is held by the ten biggest clonotypes.

CD4+ T cells from unexposed donors were collected before the COVID-19 pandemic (2011-2018). Naive and memory CD4+ T cells were separated from cryopreserved PBMCs through CD4 enrichment, which was followed by EasySep naive CD4+ T cell enrichment. Leukapheresis product for the unexposed donors was purchased commercially. Ficoll-Paque PLUS gradient centrifugation was used to isolate PBMCs from leukapheresis product or whole blood. PBMCs were either cryopreserved at -140°C or used fresh in the expansion assay. The QIAamp Micro DNA Kit was used to extract genomic DNA from the CD4+ T cells. Concerning this clone itself: Its antigen has not been determined. No much larger clone exists at a distance of one base, and base qualities are not known.

General findings and caveats noted by the study authors: Naive versus memory sequencing indicated that memory recall responses, rather than primary responses primed during culture, are detected by the assay. Pre-pandemic and post-infection samples were not both contributed by any donor, so tracing of the source of pre-existing responses was limited. Memory CD4+ clonotypes crossrecognizing SARS-CoV-2 and at least one common cold coronavirus spike were found in 60% to 70% of donors. The study was constrained by small numbers of patients and of tested TCRs. Because the crossreactivity analysis focused on spike protein, crossreactivity against other viral proteins was not assessed. Crossreactive clones showed significantly weaker SARS-CoV-2-driven expansion than monoreactive clones, consistent with antigenic imprinting.

As encoded in the germline V gene, CDR1 is ENHRY while CDR2 is SYGVKD. V was cut back by 3 bases and J by 1 base, leaving a gap of 10 bases between them. The CDR3, cysteine through phenylalanine, is 15 amino acids long. The CDR3 DNA has 45 bases and is translated from base 1. This sequence was found in a human donor in good health. The specimen sequenced was naive CD4+ T cells from PBMCs. Sample cell subset or site, as interpreted from the label and publication: naive CD4+ T cells isolated by negative enrichment. The chain is encoded by TRBV10-3 joined to TRBJ1-5, with an unclear D gene assignment. The nucleotide sequence reads as follows: TGTGCCATCAGTGAAACTACGGGCAGCAATCAGCCCCAGCATTTT. The resulting protein is CAISETTGSNQPQHF.